What follows is one T cell receptor (beta chain) and its context. What it binds is unknown. The sample is drawn from a study of T cell responses to AZD1222 COVID-19 vaccine. Combined were second doses at about 4 or about 12 weeks. This table comes from immunoSEQ multiplex PCR, and its TCRdb copy is limited to in-frame clones, with some not included. Of roughly 120,000 clones listed, about 88% are singletons. Study findings and constraints: The span of vaccine-associated CD4 TCRs extended across spike, with dominance at 160-218 and 743-854. Repertoires were obtained only post-peak T cell response. Recipients of two AZD1222 doses showed rising Spike-specific TCR breadth and depth.

Germline V gene sequence: CDR1 MDHEN, CDR2 SYDVKM. CDR3 length: 16 residues. V dropped 5 bases and J dropped 0 bases, with 14 bases sitting between them. Sequencing used peripheral blood, obtained 28 days after the second AZD1222 dose. This chain links TRBV28 with TRBJ1-3; D is ambiguous. This clonotype was sampled from an adult who received the AZD1222 COVID-19 vaccine. The CDR3 region is CASSTTSGLSGNTIYF. DNA for the CDR3: TGTGCCAGCAGTACTACCTCGGGCCTCTCTGGAAACACCATATATTTT. Looking up the rest from reference TRBV28 and TRBJ1-3 gives the full variable domain: DVKVTQSSRYLVKRTGEKVFLECVQDMDHENMFWYRQDPGLGLRLIYFSYDVKMKEKGDIPEGYSVSREKKERFSLILESASTNQTSMYLCASSTTSGLSGNTIYFGEGSWLTVV.